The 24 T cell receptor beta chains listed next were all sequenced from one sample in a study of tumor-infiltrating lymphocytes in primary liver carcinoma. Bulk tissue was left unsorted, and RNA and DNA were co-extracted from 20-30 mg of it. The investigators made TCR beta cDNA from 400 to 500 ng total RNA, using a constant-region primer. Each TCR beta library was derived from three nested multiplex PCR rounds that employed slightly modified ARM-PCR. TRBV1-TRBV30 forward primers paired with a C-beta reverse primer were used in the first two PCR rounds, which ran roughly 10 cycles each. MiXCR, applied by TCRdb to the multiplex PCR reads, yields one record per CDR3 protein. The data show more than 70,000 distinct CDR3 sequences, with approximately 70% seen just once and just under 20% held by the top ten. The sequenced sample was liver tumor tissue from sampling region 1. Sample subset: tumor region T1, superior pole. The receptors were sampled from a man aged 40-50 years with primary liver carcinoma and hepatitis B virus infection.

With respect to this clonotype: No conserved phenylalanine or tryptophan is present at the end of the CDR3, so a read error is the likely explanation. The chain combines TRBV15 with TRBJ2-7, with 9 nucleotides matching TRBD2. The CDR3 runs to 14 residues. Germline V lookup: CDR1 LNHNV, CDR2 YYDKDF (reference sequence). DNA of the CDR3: TGTGTCACCAGCAGAGAAAGACTAGCGGCCGAGCAGTACTCC. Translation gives CVTSRERLAAEQYS.

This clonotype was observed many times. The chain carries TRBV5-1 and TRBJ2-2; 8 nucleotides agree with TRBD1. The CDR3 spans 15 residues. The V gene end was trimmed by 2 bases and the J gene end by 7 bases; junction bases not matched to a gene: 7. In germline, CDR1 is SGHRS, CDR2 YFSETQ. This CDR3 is CASSFQGAKSGELFF. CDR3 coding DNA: TGCGCCAGCAGCTTTCAGGGGGCAAAAAGCGGGGAGCTGTTTTTT.

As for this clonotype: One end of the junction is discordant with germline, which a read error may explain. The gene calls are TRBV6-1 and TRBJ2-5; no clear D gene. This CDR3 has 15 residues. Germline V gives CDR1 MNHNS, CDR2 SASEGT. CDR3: CVSSEQNRLLETQYF. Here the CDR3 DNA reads TGTGTCAGCAGTGAACAGAACAGACTTCTAGAGACCCAGTACTTC.

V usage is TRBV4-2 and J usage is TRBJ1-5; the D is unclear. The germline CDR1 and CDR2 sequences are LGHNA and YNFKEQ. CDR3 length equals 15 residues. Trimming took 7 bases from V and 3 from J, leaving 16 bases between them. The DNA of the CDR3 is TGTGCCAGCATCCCTGGAGAGGGTGACAATCAGCCCCAGCATTTT. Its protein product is CASIPGEGDNQPQHF.

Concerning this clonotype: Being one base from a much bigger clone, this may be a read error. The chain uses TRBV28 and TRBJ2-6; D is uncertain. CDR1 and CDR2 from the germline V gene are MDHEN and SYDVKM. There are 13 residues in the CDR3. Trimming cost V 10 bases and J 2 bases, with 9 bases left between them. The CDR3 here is CATSSAGANVLTF. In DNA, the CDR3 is TGTGCCACCTCTTCAGCTGGGGCCAACGTCCTGACTTTC.

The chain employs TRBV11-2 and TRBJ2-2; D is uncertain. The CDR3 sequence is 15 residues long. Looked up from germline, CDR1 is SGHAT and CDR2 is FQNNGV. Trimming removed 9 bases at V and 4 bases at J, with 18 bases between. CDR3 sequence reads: CASNLVGWGTGELFF. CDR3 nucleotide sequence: TGTGCCAGTAACTTAGTCGGATGGGGCACCGGGGAGCTGTTTTTT. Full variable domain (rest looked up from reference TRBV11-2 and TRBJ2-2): EAGVAQSPRYKIIEKRQSVAFWCNPISGHATLYWYQQILGQGPKLLIQFQNNGVVDDSQLPKDRFSAERLKGVDSTLKIQPAKLEDSAVYLCASNLVGWGTGELFFGEGSRLTVL.

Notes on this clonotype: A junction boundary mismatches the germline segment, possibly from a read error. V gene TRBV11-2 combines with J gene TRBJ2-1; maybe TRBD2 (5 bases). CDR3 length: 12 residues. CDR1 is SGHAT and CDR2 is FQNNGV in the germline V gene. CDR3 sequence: CASSFIGNEHFF. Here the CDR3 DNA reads TGTGCCAGCAGCTTTATCGGGAATGAGCACTTCTTC.

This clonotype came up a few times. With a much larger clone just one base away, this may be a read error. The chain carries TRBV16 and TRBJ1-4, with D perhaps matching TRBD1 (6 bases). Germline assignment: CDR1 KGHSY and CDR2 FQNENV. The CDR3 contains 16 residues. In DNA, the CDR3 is TGTGTCAGCAGCCAACGCCGGACAGCCTCTAATGAAAAACTGTTTTTT. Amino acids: CVSSQRRTASNEKLFF.

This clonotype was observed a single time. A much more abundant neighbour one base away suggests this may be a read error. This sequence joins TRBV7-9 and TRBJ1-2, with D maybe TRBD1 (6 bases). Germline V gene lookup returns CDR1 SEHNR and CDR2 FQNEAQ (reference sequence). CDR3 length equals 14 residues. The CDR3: CARSLGGSDYGYTF. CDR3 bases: TGTGCCAGGAGCTTAGGGGGGTCTGACTATGGCTACACCTTC.

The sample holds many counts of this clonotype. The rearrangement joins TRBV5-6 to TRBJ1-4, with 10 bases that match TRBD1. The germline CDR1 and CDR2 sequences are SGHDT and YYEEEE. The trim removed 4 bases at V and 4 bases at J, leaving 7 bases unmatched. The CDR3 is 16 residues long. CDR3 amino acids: CASSTTGGGGNEKLFF. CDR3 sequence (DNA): TGTGCCAGCAGCACGACAGGGGGCGGTGGTAATGAAAAACTGTTTTTT.

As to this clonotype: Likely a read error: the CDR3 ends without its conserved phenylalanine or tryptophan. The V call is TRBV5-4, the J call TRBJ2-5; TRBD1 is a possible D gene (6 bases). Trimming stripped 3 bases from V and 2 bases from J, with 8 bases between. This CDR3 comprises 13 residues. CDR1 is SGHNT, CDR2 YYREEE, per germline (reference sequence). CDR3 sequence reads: CASSSRGQETQYL. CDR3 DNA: TGTGCCAGCAGCTCGAGGGGGCAAGAGACCCAGTACTTA.

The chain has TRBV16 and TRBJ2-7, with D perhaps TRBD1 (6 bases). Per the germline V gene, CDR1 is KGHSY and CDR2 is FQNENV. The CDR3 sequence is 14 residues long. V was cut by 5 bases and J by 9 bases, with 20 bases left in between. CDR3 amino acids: CASSVGGPPRGQYF. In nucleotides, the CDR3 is TGTGCCAGCAGCGTGGGTGGACCCCCCAGGGGGCAGTACTTC.

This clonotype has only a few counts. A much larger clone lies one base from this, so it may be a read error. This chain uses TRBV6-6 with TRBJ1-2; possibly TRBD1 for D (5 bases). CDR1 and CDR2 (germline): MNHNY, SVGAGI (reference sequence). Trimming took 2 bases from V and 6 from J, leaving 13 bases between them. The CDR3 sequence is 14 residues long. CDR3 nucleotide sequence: TGTGCCAGCAGTTACGAATTACGGGGGGATGGCTACACCTTC. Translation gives CASSYELRGDGYTF.

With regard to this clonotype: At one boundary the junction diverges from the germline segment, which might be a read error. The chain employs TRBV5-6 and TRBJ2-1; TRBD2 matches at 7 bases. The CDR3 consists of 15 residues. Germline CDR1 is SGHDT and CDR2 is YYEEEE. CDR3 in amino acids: CASTSRAGEYNVQIF. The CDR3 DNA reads TGTGCCAGCACCTCGAGGGCGGGGGAGTACAATGTGCAGATCTTC.

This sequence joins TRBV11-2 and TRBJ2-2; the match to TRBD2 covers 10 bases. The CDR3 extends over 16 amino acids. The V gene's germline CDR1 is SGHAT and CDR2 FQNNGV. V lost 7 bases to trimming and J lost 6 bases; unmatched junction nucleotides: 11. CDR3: CASIILALAGAGELFF. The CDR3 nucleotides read TGTGCCAGCATCATATTGGCGCTAGCGGGAGCCGGGGAGCTGTTTTTT.

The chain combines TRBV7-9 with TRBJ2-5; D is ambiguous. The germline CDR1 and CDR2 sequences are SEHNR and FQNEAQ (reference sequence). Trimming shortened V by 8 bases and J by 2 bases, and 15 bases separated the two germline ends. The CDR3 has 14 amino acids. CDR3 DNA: TGTGCCAGCGGCCGAAGTCTAGGACAAGAGACCCAGTACTTC. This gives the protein CASGRSLGQETQYF.

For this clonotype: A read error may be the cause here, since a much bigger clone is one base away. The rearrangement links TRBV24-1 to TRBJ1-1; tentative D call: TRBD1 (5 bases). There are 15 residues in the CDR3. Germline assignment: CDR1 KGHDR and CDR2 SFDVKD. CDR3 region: CATCDPSGGGTEAFF. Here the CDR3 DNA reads TGTGCCACCTGTGATCCCTCGGGCGGGGGCACTGAAGCTTTCTTT.

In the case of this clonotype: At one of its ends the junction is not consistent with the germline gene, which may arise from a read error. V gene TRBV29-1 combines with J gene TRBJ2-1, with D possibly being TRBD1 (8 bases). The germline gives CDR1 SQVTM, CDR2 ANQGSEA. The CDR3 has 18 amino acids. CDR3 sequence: CSVEGGGWAGGRFNGQFF. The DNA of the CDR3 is TGCAGCGTTGAAGGGGGGGGTTGGGCAGGGGGCCGTTTCAATGGGCAGTTCTTC.

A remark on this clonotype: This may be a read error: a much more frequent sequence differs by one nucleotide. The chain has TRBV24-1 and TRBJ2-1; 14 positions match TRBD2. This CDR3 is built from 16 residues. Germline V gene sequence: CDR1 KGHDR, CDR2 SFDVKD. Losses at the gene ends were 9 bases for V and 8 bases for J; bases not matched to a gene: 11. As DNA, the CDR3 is TGTGCCACCTGTGGAGGGACTAGCGGGAGTCTGGATGAGCAGTTCTTC. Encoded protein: CATCGGTSGSLDEQFF.

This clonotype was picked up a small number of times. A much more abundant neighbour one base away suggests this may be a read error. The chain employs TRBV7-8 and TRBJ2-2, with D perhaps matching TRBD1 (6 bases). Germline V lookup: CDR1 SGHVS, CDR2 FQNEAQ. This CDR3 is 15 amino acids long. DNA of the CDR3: TGTGCCAGCAGCTTAGCGGCAGGGGCCACCAGGGAGCTGTTTTTT. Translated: CASSLAAGATRELFF. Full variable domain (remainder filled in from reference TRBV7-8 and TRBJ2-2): GAGVSQSPRYKVAKRGQDVALRCDPISGHVSLFWYQQALGQGPEFLTYFQNEAQLDKSGLPSDRFFAERPEGSVSTLKIQRTQQEDSAVYLCASSLAAGATRELFFGEGSRLTVL.

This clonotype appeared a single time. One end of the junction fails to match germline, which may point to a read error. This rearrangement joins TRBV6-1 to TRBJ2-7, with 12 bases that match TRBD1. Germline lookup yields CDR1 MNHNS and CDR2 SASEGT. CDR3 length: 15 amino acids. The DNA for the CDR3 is TGTGTCAGCAGGCTGGGACAGGGGGCGAAGTACGAGCAGTACTTC. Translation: CVSRLGQGAKYEQYF.

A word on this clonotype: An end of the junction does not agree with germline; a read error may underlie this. This chain's CDR3 is CASSLAAQGNYGYTF. CDR3 sequence (DNA): TGTGCAAGCAGTTTAGCCGCTCAGGGGAACTATGGCTACACCTTC. The chain carries TRBV12-3 or TRBV12-4 and TRBJ1-2, with a weak D call TRBD1 (6 bases). This CDR3 has 15 amino acids.

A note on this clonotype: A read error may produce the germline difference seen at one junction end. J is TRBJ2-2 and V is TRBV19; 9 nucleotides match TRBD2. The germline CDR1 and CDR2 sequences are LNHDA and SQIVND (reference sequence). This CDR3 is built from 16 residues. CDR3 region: CASSIEGGRGTGELFF. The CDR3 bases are TGTGCCAGTAGTATAGAAGGCGGGAGGGGTACCGGGGAGCTATTTTTT.

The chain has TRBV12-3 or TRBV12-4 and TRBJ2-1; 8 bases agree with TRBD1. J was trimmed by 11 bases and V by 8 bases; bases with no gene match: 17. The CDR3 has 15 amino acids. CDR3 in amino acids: CASSIAAGGTDKQFF. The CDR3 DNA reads TGTGCCAGCTCCATCGCTGCAGGGGGCACCGATAAGCAGTTCTTC.